Below are 25 T cell receptor beta chains sequenced from a single sample in a study of blood T cells in healthy people across ages. Through a sample-barcoded 5' primer and a J-beta primer mix, a second PCR was run for 7 to 11 cycles. TCRdb reprocessed the 5' RACE reads with MiXCR, giving one entry per CDR3 protein. The sample lists around 670,000 distinct CDR3 sequences, approximately 30% occurring once. The sequenced sample consisted of blood. Receptors originate from a woman older than 75 in good health.

This clonotype was counted ten times or more. J is TRBJ1-2 and V is TRBV2; no firm D call. Trimming left V 4 bases short and J 2 bases short, with 5 bases between. Germline V CDR1 and CDR2: SNHLY, FYNNEI. The CDR3 is 12 amino acids. The CDR3 bases are TGTGCCAGCAGTGTCCGCAACTATGGCTACACCTTC. Translating it yields CASSVRNYGYTF.

The V call is TRBV20-1, the J call TRBJ1-1; 7 positions agree with TRBD1. The CDR3 loop spans 16 amino acids. Germline V gene sequence: CDR1 DFQATT, CDR2 SNEGSKA (reference sequence). V trimming: 5 bases; J trimming: 0 bases; junction bases outside the gene matches: 12. CDR3 sequence reads: CSAQRPRQGLNTEAFF. The CDR3 DNA follows: TGCAGTGCTCAGAGGCCGAGACAGGGATTGAACACTGAAGCTTTCTTT.

This clonotype was observed at least ten times. The rearrangement joins TRBV20-1 to TRBJ1-6, with unresolved D. Germline V CDR1 and CDR2: DFQATT, SNEGSKA (reference sequence). The V end lost 6 bases, the J end lost 7 bases, and 10 bases lay between the germline ends. This CDR3 has 12 amino acids. Here the CDR3 DNA reads TGCAGTGCGAATGACGGGAATTCACCCCTCCACTTT. Its translation: CSANDGNSPLHF.

The sample holds many counts of this clonotype. The rearrangement uses TRBV6-5 and TRBJ2-7; weak D call: TRBD2 (5 bases). Germline CDR1 and CDR2: MNHEY and SVGAGI. The germline V and J ends were trimmed by 0 bases and 0 bases, with 12 bases remaining between them. The CDR3 extends over 16 amino acids. The CDR3 nucleotides are TGTGCCAGCAGTTACTCGAAACAGCGGAGCTCCTACGAGCAGTACTTC. Amino acid sequence: CASSYSKQRSSYEQYF.

To note about this clonotype: A read error may be the cause here, since a much bigger clone is one base away. V and J are TRBV5-6 and TRBJ2-7; a possible D gene is TRBD1 (5 bases). In germline, CDR1 is SGHDT, CDR2 YYEEEE. CDR3 length: 15 residues. Trimming shortened V by 4 bases and J by 2 bases, and 16 bases separated the two germline ends. CDR3 protein: CASSMGGRAPYEQYF. DNA of the CDR3: TGTGCCAGCAGCATGGGCGGCAGGGCCCCCTACGAGCAGTACTTC.

This clonotype was picked up a small number of times. A read error may be the cause here, since a much bigger clone is one base away. The gene calls are TRBV20-1 and TRBJ2-3; TRBD1 agrees at 8 bases. The CDR3 has 16 amino acids. Germline V gene sequence: CDR1 DFQATT, CDR2 SNEGSKA (reference sequence). V gave up 5 bases and J gave up 7 bases; unmatched junction bases: 17. Here the CDR3 reads CSAPDGTGASSYTQYF. The CDR3 DNA reads as TGCAGTGCTCCTGATGGGACAGGAGCTTCCAGTTATACGCAGTATTTT.

J is TRBJ1-1 and V is TRBV6-5; TRBD1 agrees at 10 bases. Germline lookup yields CDR1 MNHEY and CDR2 SVGAGI. After removal of 5 bases from V and 5 bases from J, the junction contained 5 bases not matched to a gene. CDR3 length: 14 amino acids. CDR3 bases: TGTGCCAGCAGTCGACAGGGGGCGAAGACTGAAGCTTTCTTT. Its protein product is CASSRQGAKTEAFF.

This clonotype was counted a few times. V and J are TRBV12-5 and TRBJ2-7; D is unclear. The CDR3 extends over 14 amino acids. Germline CDR1 LGHNT, CDR2 FRNRAP. The germline V and J ends were trimmed by 3 bases and 1 base, with 10 bases remaining between them. The DNA of the CDR3 is TGTGCTAGTGGTTTTTGGGTGGGATCCTACGAGCAGTACTTC. Amino acid sequence: CASGFWVGSYEQYF.

The chain joins TRBV5-1 to TRBJ2-7; TRBD1 agrees at 10 bases. This CDR3 is 16 amino acids long. The germline CDR1 and CDR2 sequences are SGHRS and YFSETQ. J gave up 5 bases and V 4 bases, and 12 bases lay outside the gene matches. Here the CDR3 DNA reads TGCGCCAGCAGCCCACGGTGGGACAGGGGAACCCACGAGCAGTACTTC. This codes for CASSPRWDRGTHEQYF.

This clonotype was picked up many times. The chain couples TRBV5-1 to TRBJ1-6, with 7 nucleotides matching TRBD1. The CDR3 is made up of 14 amino acids. Per germline, CDR1 SGHRS and CDR2 YFSETQ. V was pared by 2 bases and J by 9 bases, with 5 bases of the junction left unmatched. CDR3 coding DNA: TGCGCCAGCAGCTTCGACAGGGATCGTTCACCCCTCCACTTT. This sequence encodes CASSFDRDRSPLHF.

Points on this clonotype: This may arise from a read error, as a much more abundant clone is one base away. The V and J genes are TRBV10-2 and TRBJ2-1; D may be TRBD2 (6 bases). Germline loops: CDR1 WSHSY, CDR2 SAAADI. This CDR3 is built from 14 residues. The V end lost 6 bases, the J end lost 7 bases, and 16 bases lay between the germline ends. This chain's CDR3 is CASRDGGPRNEQFF. The CDR3 DNA follows: TGCGCCAGCAGGGACGGGGGACCAAGGAATGAGCAGTTCTTC.

This clonotype was seen ten or more times. J is TRBJ2-7 and V is TRBV18, with a weak D call TRBD2 (6 bases). CDR3 length: 14 amino acids. Deletions cut 3 bases from V and 6 bases from J, with 15 bases between. Germline V gives CDR1 KGHSH, CDR2 LQKENI. CDR3 amino acids: CASSPKGLGSEQYF. The CDR3 bases are TGTGCCAGCTCACCGAAGGGACTTGGTTCCGAGCAGTACTTC.

To note about this clonotype: A much bigger clone sits one base away, suggesting this may be a read error. This chain joins TRBV4-1 and TRBJ2-1, with 8 bases lining up with TRBD1. V lost 7 bases, J lost 13 bases, and 15 bases stayed unmatched. Looked up from germline, CDR1 is MGHRA and CDR2 is YSYEKL. This CDR3 is 14 amino acids long. This CDR3 is CASTGQGLGETQFF. In nucleotides, the CDR3 is TGCGCCAGCACCGGACAGGGCCTAGGGGAGACCCAGTTCTTC.

The chain is built from TRBV7-9 and TRBJ2-7; possible D gene TRBD2, 5 bases. Germline loops: CDR1 SEHNR, CDR2 FQNEAQ (reference sequence). This CDR3 comprises 12 residues. The V and J ends lost 2 bases and 6 bases respectively, with 8 bases between them. For the CDR3, the DNA is TGTGCCAGCAGCTTACCTAGCTCCGAGCAGTACTTC. Translation gives CASSLPSSEQYF.

As regards this clonotype: The junction departs from germline at one end; a sequencing error may be responsible. The CDR3 loop reads CAGSNIWMNTEAFF. The CDR3 bases are TGTGCCGGTAGTAATATTTGGATGAACACTGAAGCTTTCTTT. The rearrangement uses TRBV19 and TRBJ1-1; D call uncertain. CDR3 length: 14 amino acids. Germline values: CDR1 LNHDA, CDR2 SQIVND (reference sequence).

Written as DNA, the CDR3 is TGTGCCAGCAGGTCTAGTCCTAACACAGATACGCAGTATTTT. Protein product: CASRSSPNTDTQYF. V gene TRBV2 combines with J gene TRBJ2-3; unclear D gene. The germline gives CDR1 SNHLY, CDR2 FYNNEI. The ends were cut back, 6 bases at V and 2 bases at J, with 12 bases in the middle. This CDR3 spans 14 amino acids.

The chain has TRBV4-1 and TRBJ1-4, with TRBD1 identical over 9 bases. J was trimmed by 8 bases and V by 4 bases; bases with no gene match: 8. The germline gives CDR1 MGHRA, CDR2 YSYEKL. The CDR3 sequence is 15 residues long. As DNA, the CDR3 is TGCGCCAGCAGCCCCACCGGGACAGGGCACGAAAAACTGTTTTTT. Protein sequence: CASSPTGTGHEKLFF.

This clonotype was picked up a small number of times. A much larger clone is a single base away; this may be a read error. CDR3 coding DNA: TGCGCCAGCAGCTGGGAGCCAGGGGCTGAGACCCAGTACTTC. This translates into CASSWEPGAETQYF. This sequence joins TRBV5-1 and TRBJ2-5, with a tentative D call TRBD1 (6 bases). V lost 3 bases to trimming and J lost 5 bases, with 14 bases between them. The CDR3 spans 14 residues. Germline CDR1 SGHRS, CDR2 YFSETQ.

This clonotype was observed many times. The chain recombines TRBV20-1 with TRBJ2-7; 9 nucleotides agree with TRBD2. With V trimmed by 6 bases and J by 6 bases, 12 bases remained unmatched. CDR3 size: 14 residues. CDR1 and CDR2 from the germline V gene are DFQATT and SNEGSKA (reference sequence). Here the CDR3 reads CSAPRSKAGGEQYF. For the CDR3, the DNA is TGCAGTGCACCTCGCTCGAAAGCGGGGGGCGAGCAGTACTTC.

The chain joins TRBV12-3 or TRBV12-4 to TRBJ1-1, with TRBD1 matching 8 bases. Trimming at V came to 5 bases and at J to 4 bases, leaving 12 bases not matched to a gene. The CDR3 length is 16 residues. The CDR3 nucleotides read TGTGCCAGCAGTCCCTCCGGGAGGACAGGGATCACTGAAGCTTTCTTT. It yields the protein CASSPSGRTGITEAFF.

V is TRBV3-1 and J is TRBJ2-3; TRBD2 matches 8 bases. CDR3 length: 14 residues. CDR1 and CDR2 from the germline V gene are LGHDT and YNNKEL (reference sequence). V lost 8 bases to trimming and J lost 1 base; unmatched junction nucleotides: 5. CDR3 coding DNA: TGTGCCAGCCGGGGACTAGTGGGCACAGATACGCAGTATTTT. Translation gives CASRGLVGTDTQYF.

This chain links TRBV6-5 with TRBJ1-2; 7 bases align to TRBD1. J lost 4 bases, V lost 5 bases, and 13 bases had no gene match. The CDR3 has 16 residues. Germline V CDR1 and CDR2: MNHEY, SVGAGI. The CDR3 spells CASSRDSPSPSYGYTF. CDR3 DNA sequence: TGTGCCAGCAGTCGGGACAGTCCCTCCCCAAGCTATGGCTACACCTTC.

The chain combines TRBV10-3 with TRBJ1-1, with TRBD1 matching 9 bases. Germline V gene lookup returns CDR1 ENHRY and CDR2 SYGVKD. There are 16 residues in the CDR3. J lost 1 base, V lost 9 bases, and 12 bases had no gene match. The CDR3 DNA sequence: TGTGCCATATTCTCCGGGACAGGGACGAGGAACACTGAAGCTTTCTTT. Translation gives CAIFSGTGTRNTEAFF.

The J gene is TRBJ1-1, the V gene TRBV9; weak D call: TRBD1 (5 bases). CDR3 length equals 14 residues. Trimming pared 0 bases from V and 5 bases from J, leaving 11 bases between. CDR1 is SGDLS and CDR2 is YYNGEE in the germline V gene. CDR3 in DNA: TGTGCCAGCAGCGTAGCTACGGGGGGTACTGAAGCTTTCTTT. Its protein is CASSVATGGTEAFF.

A word on this clonotype: This may come from a read error, since a much larger clone is one base off. V and J are TRBV28 and TRBJ2-7, with D uncertain. Deletions cut 2 bases from V and 10 bases from J, with 21 bases between. The germline CDR1 and CDR2 sequences are MDHEN and SYDVKM. The CDR3 is made up of 15 amino acids. The CDR3 spells CASSLSFSGQEAQYF. The DNA for the CDR3 is TGTGCCAGCAGTTTAAGTTTTTCAGGCCAAGAGGCCCAGTACTTC. Full variable domain (rest looked up from reference TRBV28 and TRBJ2-7): DVKVTQSSRYLVKRTGEKVFLECVQDMDHENMFWYRQDPGLGLRLIYFSYDVKMKEKGDIPEGYSVSREKKERFSLILESASTNQTSMYLCASSLSFSGQEAQYFGPGTRLTVT.